One and the same sample provided the 21 T cell receptor beta chains below, sequenced in a study of cytomegalovirus exposure and HLA in healthy donors. PCR was performed using 60 Vbeta and 13 Jbeta primers. Using immunoSEQ multiplex PCR, the repertoire was profiled, and TCRdb retains in-frame clones only, with some absent. The sample holds about 120,000 clones, 81% seen once. The material sequenced was PBMCs. These receptors all stem from a woman between 40 and 50 years old in good health and CMV-seronegative.

The rearrangement joins TRBV9 to TRBJ1-1, with 8 bases lining up with TRBD1. Germline assignment: CDR1 SGDLS and CDR2 YYNGEE. The CDR3 covers 13 residues. Trimming cost V 3 bases and J 4 bases; bases outside gene matches: 2. CDR3 in DNA: TGTGCCAGCAGCGGTACAGGGGGCACTGAAGCTTTCTTT. Encoded protein: CASSGTGGTEAFF.

This chain joins TRBV5-1 and TRBJ2-5, with a possible D match to TRBD1 (5 bases). V was pared by 4 bases and J by 5 bases, with 18 bases between. Germline CDR1 reads SGHRS; CDR2 reads YFSETQ. The CDR3 consists of 15 residues. CDR3 nucleotide sequence: TGCGCCAGCAGCGATAACAAAGGTCCAGGGGAGACCCAGTACTTC. Its translation is CASSDNKGPGETQYF.

This clone was picked up a small number of times. J is TRBJ2-3 and V is TRBV2, with 8 bases matching TRBD1. Germline V gene lookup returns CDR1 SNHLY and CDR2 FYNNEI. The CDR3 length is 14 residues. The trim removed 9 bases at V and 5 bases at J, leaving 10 bases unmatched. CDR3 protein: CAREGTGDRDTQYF. The CDR3 bases are TGTGCCAGGGAGGGGACAGGAGATCGAGATACGCAGTATTTT.

The chain is built from TRBV6-6 and TRBJ1-4; D gene unclear. Germline V gene sequence: CDR1 MNHNY, CDR2 SVGAGI (reference sequence). This CDR3 is built from 15 residues. Trimming pared 5 bases from V and 5 bases from J, leaving 15 bases between. Here the CDR3 reads CASSPAGAGNEKLFF. In DNA, the CDR3 is TGTGCCAGCAGTCCCGCTGGTGCGGGGAATGAAAAACTGTTTTTT.

J is TRBJ1-2 and V is TRBV27; D is perhaps TRBD1 (6 bases). Deletions cut 7 bases from V and 7 bases from J, with 16 bases between. Germline V gives CDR1 MNHEY, CDR2 SMNVEV (reference sequence). This CDR3 is 13 amino acids long. The CDR3 loop reads CASKDGGRTGYTF. The CDR3 bases are TGTGCCAGCAAAGACGGGGGGCGGACTGGCTACACCTTC.

The chain has TRBV11-2 and TRBJ1-3, with D perhaps matching TRBD1 (6 bases). There are 15 residues in the CDR3. Trimming took 1 base from V and 1 from J, leaving 8 bases between them. Germline-derived CDR1 and CDR2 are SGHAT and FQNNGV. CDR3 in DNA: TGTGCCAGCAGCTTAGGACAGGCATCTGGAAACACCATATATTTT. Amino acid sequence: CASSLGQASGNTIYF. Supplemented by reference TRBV11-2 and TRBJ1-3, the full variable domain reads EAGVAQSPRYKIIEKRQSVAFWCNPISGHATLYWYQQILGQGPKLLIQFQNNGVVDDSQLPKDRFSAERLKGVDSTLKIQPAKLEDSAVYLCASSLGQASGNTIYFGEGSWLTVV.

The chain is built from TRBV7-8 and TRBJ2-3; TRBD2 is a possible D gene (6 bases). Trimming shortened V by 1 base and J by 0 bases, and 8 bases separated the two germline ends. CDR1 and CDR2 from the germline V gene are SGHVS and FQNEAQ. This CDR3 has 15 residues. CDR3 DNA: TGTGCCAGCAGCTTAGTAGCGGTTAGCACAGATACGCAGTATTTT. Residues: CASSLVAVSTDTQYF.

The rearrangement links TRBV7-2 to TRBJ2-5, with unresolved D. CDR3 length: 15 residues. Germline CDR1 reads SGHTA; CDR2 reads FQGNSA. Trimming stripped 5 bases from V and 5 bases from J, with 18 bases between. CDR3 sequence reads: CASSPRPPTGETQYF. The CDR3 bases are TGTGCCAGCAGCCCTCGTCCTCCGACCGGGGAGACCCAGTACTTC.

The chain carries TRBV7-2 and TRBJ2-7, with D perhaps TRBD2 (6 bases). The CDR3 length is 15 residues. V was clipped by 5 bases and J by 4 bases, with 18 bases between them. The germline gives CDR1 SGHTA, CDR2 FQGNSA. DNA for the CDR3: TGTGCCAGCAGCCCCCCCGGGAAGCGGGCTTACGAGCAGTACTTC. Protein: CASSPPGKRAYEQYF.

The chain joins TRBV4-2 to TRBJ1-4, with TRBD1 identical over 7 bases. Germline values: CDR1 LGHNA, CDR2 YNFKEQ. The length of the CDR3 is 15 residues. V trimming: 5 bases; J trimming: 6 bases; junction bases outside the gene matches: 9. CDR3 DNA sequence: TGTGCCAGCAGCACCCGACAGGGAGTCGATGAAAAACTGTTTTTT. It translates to CASSTRQGVDEKLFF.

This clone was seen only a few times. The chain links TRBV4-3 to TRBJ1-1; 8 bases agree with TRBD1. Per germline, CDR1 LGHNA and CDR2 YSLEER. The CDR3 contains 14 residues. The trim removed 5 bases at V and 5 bases at J, leaving 7 bases unmatched. CDR3 loop: CASSTGQGRTEAFF. DNA of the CDR3: TGCGCCAGCAGCACTGGACAGGGACGGACTGAAGCTTTCTTT.

The chain couples TRBV2 to TRBJ2-4; possible D gene TRBD2, 5 bases. The germline gives CDR1 SNHLY, CDR2 FYNNEI. Trimming took off 1 base at V and 6 bases at J, with 7 bases between the two ends. The length of the CDR3 is 13 residues. For the CDR3, the DNA is TGTGCCAGCAGTGAAGGAGGGCCAAACATTCAGTACTTC. It translates to CASSEGGPNIQYF.

The rearrangement links TRBV19 to TRBJ1-1; no clear D. CDR3 length: 13 amino acids. CDR1 and CDR2 from the germline V gene are LNHDA and SQIVND (reference sequence). V lost 6 bases and J 3 bases, leaving 11 bases between the germline ends. DNA of the CDR3: TGTGCCAGTAGGTTGAGGCGCGACACTGAAGCTTTCTTT. This codes for CASRLRRDTEAFF.

This clone was observed once. V usage is TRBV13 and J usage is TRBJ2-3; D is ambiguous. The ends were cut back, 5 bases at V and 4 bases at J, with 7 bases in the middle. Germline values: CDR1 PRHDT, CDR2 FYEKMQ (reference sequence). This CDR3 spans 12 amino acids. The CDR3 sequence is CASSRTADTQYF. The CDR3 DNA sequence: TGTGCCAGCAGCCGTACGGCAGATACGCAGTATTTT.

This clone was seen only once. This sequence joins TRBV5-1 and TRBJ1-4; a possible D gene is TRBD1 (6 bases). CDR3 length: 15 amino acids. Trimming took 4 bases from V and 5 from J, leaving 15 bases between them. In germline, CDR1 is SGHRS, CDR2 YFSETQ. This CDR3 reads CASSPVGGPNEKLFF. CDR3 in DNA: TGCGCCAGCAGCCCCGTTGGGGGCCCCAATGAAAAACTGTTTTTT.

V gene TRBV25-1 combines with J gene TRBJ2-7, with TRBD2 identical over 14 bases. The CDR3 has 15 residues. The V gene end was trimmed by 4 bases and the J gene end by 3 bases; junction bases not matched to a gene: 2. Germline assignment: CDR1 MGHDK and CDR2 SYGVNS. The CDR3 DNA reads as TGTGCCAGCAGTGCGGGACTAGCGGGAGACTACGAGCAGTACTTC. It yields the protein CASSAGLAGDYEQYF.

The chain has TRBV6-1 and TRBJ1-6; D remains unclear. Trimming removed 6 bases at V and 0 bases at J, with 9 bases between. The CDR3 loop spans 15 amino acids. CDR1 is MNHNS, CDR2 SASEGT, per germline. This CDR3 reads CASSPYSSYNSPLHF. The CDR3 nucleotides are TGTGCCAGCAGCCCTTATAGCTCCTATAATTCACCCCTCCACTTT.

This clone came up a few times. The chain has TRBV7-9 and TRBJ2-6; the D gene is possibly TRBD2 (5 bases). Germline lookup yields CDR1 SEHNR and CDR2 FQNEAQ (reference sequence). This CDR3 spans 19 amino acids. The germline V and J ends were trimmed by 4 bases and 0 bases, with 19 bases remaining between them. CDR3 in amino acids: CASSSSLRTGSSGANVLTF. CDR3 in DNA: TGTGCCAGCAGCTCCTCGCTAAGGACTGGAAGCTCTGGGGCCAACGTCCTGACTTTC.

V gene TRBV5-6 combines with J gene TRBJ1-2, with 9 bases lining up with TRBD1. The CDR3 has 15 amino acids. Losses at the gene ends were 4 bases for V and 2 bases for J; bases not matched to a gene: 6. Looked up from germline, CDR1 is SGHDT and CDR2 is YYEEEE. Written as DNA, the CDR3 is TGTGCCAGCAGCGGGTGGGACAGGGAAAACTATGGCTACACCTTC. It specifies CASSGWDRENYGYTF. The full variable domain, its missing parts supplied by reference TRBV5-6 and TRBJ1-2, is DAGVTQSPTHLIKTRGQQVTLRCSPKSGHDTVSWYQQALGQGPQFIFQYYEEEERQRGNFPDRFSGHQFPNYSSELNVNALLLGDSALYLCASSGWDRENYGYTFGSGTRLTVV.

The V gene is TRBV6-5, the J gene TRBJ2-1; 9 nucleotides align to TRBD1. Germline V CDR1 and CDR2: MNHEY, SVGAGI. V lost 5 bases and J lost 6; bases outside the gene matches: 5. This CDR3 is built from 14 residues. Here the CDR3 reads CASSPGQGTNEQFF. In DNA, the CDR3 is TGTGCCAGCAGTCCTGGACAGGGGACCAATGAGCAGTTCTTC.

This chain connects TRBV7-2 to TRBJ1-6; no clear D gene. Trimming took off 5 bases at V and 13 bases at J, with 18 bases between the two ends. This CDR3 has 14 amino acids. Per germline, CDR1 SGHTA and CDR2 FQGNSA. CDR3 amino acids: CASSQPRGLGPLHF. The CDR3, as DNA: TGTGCCAGCAGCCAACCTCGGGGTCTCGGGCCCCTCCACTTT.